This TCR beta chain was recorded in a study of identical twins. The CDR3 totals 16 residues. With 4 bases clipped from V and 6 bases from J, the junction kept 9 bases outside the gene matches. CDR1 and CDR2 from the germline V gene are LGHDT and YNNKEL (reference sequence). TCRdb passed the 5' RACE reads through MiXCR, listing each CDR3 protein once. Altogether about 530,000 distinct CDR3 sequences are present, roughly 15% being singletons, with the ten largest covering 0.44%. This sample was also put to use in a study of yellow fever vaccine responses in identical twins.

Sample: CD4+ T cells sorted from blood. The rearrangement links TRBV3-1 to TRBJ2-5; 12 nucleotides agree with TRBD2. The clonotype originates from a woman between 18 and 30 years old in good health. CDR3 sequence reads: CASSLSGTSGLKTQYF. The CDR3 nucleotides are TGTGCCAGCAGCCTATCGGGGACTAGCGGGCTGAAGACCCAGTACTTC.